A single sample is the source of the 5 T cell receptor beta chains below, sequenced in a study of blood T cell repertoires in COVID-19. Sequencing used immunoSEQ multiplex PCR; TCRdb keeps in-frame clones, though not all of them. The sample has around 130,000 clones, around 90% seen once. Source material: peripheral blood. The receptors were gathered from a man aged 50-59 years with active COVID-19.

In this sample, this clone turned up once. This chain joins TRBV11-3 and TRBJ1-5; D unresolved. V was shortened by 6 bases and J by 5 bases, with 14 bases between the two germline ends. This CDR3 is built from 14 residues. The V gene's germline CDR1 is SGHNT and CDR2 YENEEA. CDR3 DNA sequence: TGTGCCAGCAGTCTCTCTGGGCCCCATCAGCCCCAGCATTTT. Residues: CASSLSGPHQPQHF.

In this sample, this clone turned up a few times. Here the CDR3 DNA reads TGCACCAGCAGCACAGTTGCCTACGAGCAGTACTTC. Its translation: CTSSTVAYEQYF. V is TRBV1 and J is TRBJ2-7; the table assigns TRBD1, which was not confirmed against the DNA. TRBV1 is a recognized pseudogene. The CDR3 is 12 residues long.

The chain couples TRBV11-3 to TRBJ2-5; D might be TRBD1 (6 bases). The CDR3 is 16 residues long. With 5 bases removed from V and 2 bases from J, the gap between germline ends came to 18 bases. Germline V gene sequence: CDR1 SGHNT, CDR2 YENEEA. CDR3 DNA: TGTGCCAGCAGCCCCGACCGGGACACTCAACAAGAGACCCAGTACTTC. This gives the protein CASSPDRDTQQETQYF.

The chain uses TRBV5-1 and TRBJ2-5; TRBD2 aligns across 9 bases. CDR1 and CDR2 (germline): SGHRS, YFSETQ. The CDR3 covers 16 residues. Trimming cost V 3 bases and J 5 bases; bases outside gene matches: 11. The CDR3 sequence: CASSSLLAGRGETQYF. The DNA of the CDR3 is TGCGCCAGCAGCTCCCTTCTAGCGGGGCGGGGGGAGACCCAGTACTTC.

The chain is built from TRBV6-1 and TRBJ1-1, with D possibly TRBD1 on 5 matching bases. CDR3 length equals 13 residues. Trimming pared 2 bases from V and 5 bases from J, leaving 9 bases between. Germline values: CDR1 MNHNS, CDR2 SASEGT. CDR3: CASSERGWTEAFF. The CDR3, as DNA: TGTGCCAGCAGTGAAAGGGGTTGGACTGAAGCTTTCTTT.